This T cell receptor (beta chain) was captured by sequencing in a study of cytomegalovirus exposure and HLA in healthy donors. Overall study context: Roughly 179 million T cells yielded 117 million unique TCR beta sequences, as an earlier analysis found. Within an early data release were about 90 million unique TCRs drawn from HLA-typed donors.

The primer mix had 60 Vbeta and 13 Jbeta primers. Libraries were prepared by immunoSEQ multiplex PCR; TCRdb keeps only in-frame clonotypes and omits some of them. The sample has 150,000 to 200,000 clones; over 75% are singletons. The source material was PBMCs. The sequence derives from a man between 18 and 29 years old in good health and CMV-seropositive.

The CDR3, as DNA: TGTGCCATCAGGACAGGGGGCCAAGAGACCCAGTACTTC. It is translated as CAIRTGGQETQYF. This rearrangement joins TRBV10-3 to TRBJ2-5, with TRBD1 matching 9 bases. Losses at the gene ends were 6 bases for V and 1 base for J; bases not matched to a gene: 0. CDR1 is ENHRY and CDR2 is SYGVKD in the germline V gene. This CDR3 comprises 13 residues.